This TCR beta chain is from a study of tumor-infiltrating lymphocytes in primary liver carcinoma. Between the trimmed V and J ends, which lost 1 base and 1 base, there was a span of 16 bases. CDR1 SQVTM and CDR2 ANQGSEA come from the germline V gene. The CDR3 spans 16 residues. Production of TCR beta cDNA used approximately 0.45 ug total RNA together with a constant-region primer. Modified slightly, ARM-PCR produced TCR beta libraries over three nested multiplex PCR rounds. Researchers ran the first two PCR rounds for roughly 11 cycles each with TRBV1-TRBV30 forward primers and a C-beta reverse primer. One entry per CDR3 protein results from TCRdb running MiXCR on the multiplex PCR reads. In the table there are roughly 120,000 distinct CDR3 sequences, around 70% of which are singletons. From about 20-30 mg of unsorted bulk tissue, DNA and RNA were co-extracted together.

Sequenced sample: tumor-adjacent normal liver tissue. The source is an older woman with primary liver carcinoma and hepatitis B virus infection. V gene TRBV29-1 combines with J gene TRBJ2-5, with D possibly TRBD1 on 5 matching bases. CDR3 region: CSVEASQLGVQETQYF. Written as DNA, the CDR3 is TGCAGCGTTGAAGCCTCCCAGTTAGGGGTCCAAGAGACCCAGTACTTC.